Listed below are T cell receptor beta chains from one sample, sequenced in a study of blood T cell repertoires in COVID-19. Sequencing used immunoSEQ multiplex PCR; TCRdb keeps in-frame clones, though not all of them. The data contain about 320,000 clones, around 85% of them singletons. The material sequenced was peripheral blood. These TCRs come from a human donor in a cohort sampled during active COVID-19. Each CDR3 is given with its conserved first and last residue. The order of the fields is V gene, J gene, clone size, D gene, CDR3 protein, CDR3 DNA. D genes are given only for firm matches. Clone sizes are given selectively: once, few, many, or a class where the clone is expanded.

V gene: TRBV10-3; J gene: TRBJ1-2; clone size: NA; D gene: NA; CDR3 protein: CAISEGNREVDYGYTF; CDR3 DNA: TGTGCCATCAGTGAGGGGAACAGGGAAGTGGACTATGGCTACACCTTC
V gene: TRBV30; J gene: TRBJ1-3; clone size: NA; D gene: TRBD1; CDR3 protein: CAWSARGFFSGNTIYF; CDR3 DNA: TGTGCCTGGAGTGCCAGGGGGTTCTTCTCTGGAAACACCATATATTTT
V gene: TRBV6-5; J gene: TRBJ2-2; clone size: NA; D gene: NA; CDR3 protein: CASSYPSGELFF; CDR3 DNA: TGTGCCAGCAGTTACCCTTCCGGGGAGCTGTTTTTT
V gene: TRBV7-2; J gene: TRBJ1-1; clone size: NA; D gene: NA; CDR3 protein: CASSVGGVAEAFF; CDR3 DNA: TGTGCCAGCAGCGTAGGGGGGGTAGCTGAAGCTTTCTTT
V gene: TRBV6-9; J gene: TRBJ2-7; clone size: NA; D gene: NA; CDR3 protein: CASSSTVRYEQYF; CDR3 DNA: TGTGCCAGCAGTTCCACGGTGAGATACGAGCAGTACTTC
V gene: TRBV19; J gene: TRBJ1-2; clone size: NA; D gene: NA; CDR3 protein: CASSIDLSGPNYGYTF; CDR3 DNA: TGTGCCAGTAGTATAGATCTCAGCGGTCCTAACTATGGCTACACCTTC
V gene: TRBV6-5; J gene: TRBJ1-2; clone size: NA; D gene: NA; CDR3 protein: CASSYGLTGFGYTF; CDR3 DNA: TGTGCCAGCAGTTACGGTCTAACAGGGTTTGGCTACACCTTC
V gene: TRBV25-1; J gene: TRBJ2-7; clone size: NA; D gene: TRBD1; CDR3 protein: CASSTRQGRAYEQYF; CDR3 DNA: TGTGCCAGCAGTACCCGACAGGGCCGGGCCTACGAGCAGTACTTC
V gene: TRBV4-1; J gene: TRBJ2-2; clone size: once; D gene: NA; CDR3 protein: CASSQDLVVTGELFF; CDR3 DNA: TGCGCCAGCAGCCAAGATCTTGTTGTGACCGGGGAGCTGTTTTTT
V gene: TRBV25-1; J gene: TRBJ2-7; clone size: NA; D gene: TRBD1; CDR3 protein: CASSGGQHYEQYF; CDR3 DNA: TGTGCCAGCAGTGGGGGACAGCACTACGAGCAGTACTTC
V gene: TRBV9; J gene: TRBJ2-7; clone size: NA; D gene: NA; CDR3 protein: CASSYGASASYEQYF; CDR3 DNA: TGTGCCAGCAGTTATGGGGCTAGCGCCTCCTACGAGCAGTACTTC
V gene: TRBV9; J gene: TRBJ2-1; clone size: NA; D gene: TRBD2; CDR3 protein: CASSVVSGGSYNEQFF; CDR3 DNA: TGTGCCAGCAGCGTAGTTAGCGGGGGTTCCTACAATGAGCAGTTCTTC
V gene: TRBV7-2; J gene: TRBJ1-4; clone size: NA; D gene: NA; CDR3 protein: CASSSSGQRGEKLFF; CDR3 DNA: TGTGCCAGCAGCTCGAGTGGACAAAGGGGAGAAAAACTGTTTTTT
V gene: TRBV11-3; J gene: TRBJ1-1; clone size: once; D gene: NA; CDR3 protein: CASSLGANTEAFF; CDR3 DNA: TGTGCCAGCAGCTTAGGGGCAAACACTGAAGCTTTCTTT
V gene: TRBV9; J gene: TRBJ1-5; clone size: NA; D gene: TRBD1; CDR3 protein: CASSTGQVFEPQHF; CDR3 DNA: TGTGCCAGCAGCACCGGACAGGTCTTTGAGCCCCAGCATTTT
V gene: TRBV14; J gene: TRBJ2-1; clone size: NA; D gene: NA; CDR3 protein: CASSFGLNNEQFF; CDR3 DNA: TGTGCCAGCAGCTTCGGACTTAACAATGAGCAGTTCTTC
V gene: TRBV7-2; J gene: TRBJ2-1; clone size: NA; D gene: NA; CDR3 protein: CASSLGGGVEQFF; CDR3 DNA: TGTGCCAGCAGCTTAGGTGGCGGTGTTGAGCAGTTCTTC
V gene: TRBV19; J gene: TRBJ2-3; clone size: NA; D gene: NA; CDR3 protein: CASSAPPQTRVVPDTQYF; CDR3 DNA: TGTGCCAGTAGTGCCCCGCCCCAAACGCGGGTGGTCCCAGATACGCAGTATTTT
V gene: TRBV4-2; J gene: TRBJ2-5; clone size: NA; D gene: TRBD2; CDR3 protein: CASSQVGYSGGAETQYF; CDR3 DNA: TGTGCCAGCAGCCAAGTAGGCTATAGCGGGGGGGCGGAGACCCAGTACTTC
V gene: TRBV27; J gene: TRBJ2-1; clone size: NA; D gene: TRBD2; CDR3 protein: CASRTGGLGRRREQFF; CDR3 DNA: TGTGCCAGCAGGACCGGGGGACTAGGGCGTCGGCGTGAGCAGTTCTTC
V gene: TRBV12-3/TRBV12-4; J gene: TRBJ2-2; clone size: NA; D gene: NA; CDR3 protein: CASRLGQNGELFF; CDR3 DNA: TGTGCCAGCAGGCTGGGGCAAAACGGGGAGCTGTTTTTT
V gene: TRBV30; J gene: TRBJ1-6; clone size: NA; D gene: NA; CDR3 protein: CAWSVQDDNSPLHF; CDR3 DNA: TGTGCCTGGAGTGTACAGGACGATAATTCACCCCTCCACTTT
V gene: TRBV9; J gene: TRBJ1-4; clone size: NA; D gene: NA; CDR3 protein: CASSLTGGSEKLFF; CDR3 DNA: TGTGCCAGCAGCCTGACGGGGGGGAGTGAAAAACTGTTTTTT
V gene: TRBV9; J gene: TRBJ1-1; clone size: once; D gene: NA; CDR3 protein: CASSVDGSSTEAFF; CDR3 DNA: TGTGCCAGCAGCGTAGACGGGTCATCCACTGAAGCTTTCTTT
V gene: TRBV5-8; J gene: TRBJ2-1; clone size: once; D gene: TRBD2; CDR3 protein: CASSLVRRTSGESSYNEQFF; CDR3 DNA: TGTGCCAGCAGCTTGGTTCGACGGACTAGCGGCGAAAGCTCCTACAATGAGCAGTTCTTC
V gene: TRBV30; J gene: TRBJ2-3; clone size: NA; D gene: NA; CDR3 protein: CAWSVQTTDTQYF; CDR3 DNA: TGTGCCTGGAGTGTACAGACCACAGATACGCAGTATTTT
V gene: TRBV5-1; J gene: TRBJ2-1; clone size: NA; D gene: NA; CDR3 protein: CASTEANNEQFF; CDR3 DNA: TGCGCCAGCACAGAAGCGAACAATGAGCAGTTCTTC
V gene: TRBV4-1; J gene: TRBJ1-6; clone size: NA; D gene: NA; CDR3 protein: CASSTRDTQYNSPLHF; CDR3 DNA: TGCGCCAGCAGCACCCGGGACACACAATATAATTCACCCCTCCACTTT
V gene: TRBV5-6; J gene: TRBJ2-7; clone size: NA; D gene: NA; CDR3 protein: CASNRRGGGEQYF; CDR3 DNA: TGTGCCAGCAACCGTAGGGGGGGAGGCGAGCAGTACTTC
V gene: TRBV7-9; J gene: TRBJ1-3; clone size: NA; D gene: TRBD1; CDR3 protein: CASSLGQGVGSGNTIYF; CDR3 DNA: TGTGCCAGCAGCCTCGGACAGGGAGTAGGCTCTGGAAACACCATATATTTT